This is a list of T cell receptor beta chains from one sample in a study of T cells in tumors after PD-1 blockade. Some clones are missing from TCRdb's copy, which holds only in-frame ones; the method was immunoSEQ multiplex PCR. The table has approximately 59,000 clones, over 75% seen once. The sequenced sample was PBMCs, obtained before anti-PD-1 treatment. The receptor set was obtained from a human donor with basal cell carcinoma. Both conserved end residues are part of each CDR3. D genes are given only for firm matches. Only part of the rows carry a size: once, few, many, or a class if the clone is expanded.

cdr3_aa	cdr3_nt	clone_size	v_call	j_call	d_call	cdr3_length
CASSLNRGSEQYF	TGTGCCAGCAGTTTAAACAGAGGTTCCGAGCAGTACTTC	.	TRBV12-3/TRBV12-4	TRBJ2-7	.	13
CASSPVHGQNTEAFF	TGTGCCAGCTCACCAGTTCATGGCCAGAACACTGAAGCTTTCTTT	.	TRBV18	TRBJ1-1	.	15
CASSQDGAGLGETQYF	TGTGCCAGCAGCCAAGATGGGGCAGGGTTGGGAGAGACCCAGTACTTC	.	TRBV3-1/TRBV3-2	TRBJ2-5	.	16
CASSLNRAGAGEQYF	TGTGCCAGCAGCTTAAATCGGGCAGGGGCGGGCGAGCAGTACTTC	.	TRBV7-3	TRBJ2-7	.	15
CASSQWGQGSGANVLTF	TGCGCCAGCAGCCAATGGGGACAGGGCTCTGGGGCCAACGTCCTGACTTTC	.	TRBV4-1	TRBJ2-6	TRBD1	17
CASSYASRGPSTEAFF	TGTGCCAGCAGTTACGCCTCCAGGGGGCCTAGCACTGAAGCTTTCTTT	.	TRBV6-2/TRBV6-3	TRBJ1-1	TRBD1	16
CASSSQPGLLDTQYF	TGTGCCAGCAGCTCGCAGCCCGGGTTATTAGATACGCAGTATTTT	few	TRBV13	TRBJ2-3	.	15
CASFRDTEAFF	TGTGCCAGCTTCCGGGACACTGAAGCTTTCTTT	.	TRBV7-9	TRBJ1-1	.	11
CSVEDLGRQPQHF	TGCAGCGTTGAAGATCTCGGACGGCAGCCCCAGCATTTT	.	TRBV29-1	TRBJ1-5	.	13
CASTPRGDGETQYF	TGTGCCAGCACCCCCCGGGGGGATGGAGAGACCCAGTACTTC	.	TRBV6-6	TRBJ2-5	TRBD2	14
CASGGAGLNTGELFF	TGTGCCAGCGGCGGAGCGGGACTGAACACCGGGGAGCTGTTTTTT	.	TRBV9	TRBJ2-2	TRBD2	15
CASREGTGGGGYTF	TGTGCCAGCAGGGAAGGGACAGGGGGTGGCGGCTACACCTTC	.	TRBV11-3	TRBJ1-2	TRBD1	14
CSVHRGGPYGYTF	TGCAGCGTCCACAGGGGGGGGCCTTATGGCTACACCTTC	few	TRBV29-1	TRBJ1-2	TRBD1	13
CASSLGPAGGNSPLHF	TGTGCCAGCAGCTTGGGGCCGGCAGGTGGGAATTCACCCCTCCACTTT	.	TRBV5-4	TRBJ1-6	.	16
CASSLESRPGYNEQFF	TGTGCCAGCAGTTTAGAGTCCAGGCCGGGCTACAATGAGCAGTTCTTC	.	TRBV28	TRBJ2-1	.	16
CASSRGGSGANVLTF	TGTGCCAGCAGCCGAGGGGGCTCTGGGGCCAACGTCCTGACTTTC	.	TRBV7-9	TRBJ2-6	.	15
CASSPVQGSNQPQHF	TGTGCCAGCAGTCCCGTTCAGGGGAGCAATCAGCCCCAGCATTTT	few	TRBV28	TRBJ1-5	.	15
CASSRGVNEQYF	TGTGCCAGCAGCCGGGGCGTCAACGAGCAGTACTTC	.	TRBV4-2	TRBJ2-7	.	12
CSAGDGYGYTF	TGCAGCGCAGGGGACGGCTATGGCTACACCTTC	.	TRBV29-1	TRBJ1-2	.	11
CASSYSVEDTQYF	TGTGCCAGCAGTTACTCGGTAGAAGATACGCAGTATTTT	.	TRBV6-2/TRBV6-3	TRBJ2-3	.	13
CASSEESRGRFSYEQYF	TGTGCCAGCAGTGAAGAGTCCAGGGGGCGATTCTCCTACGAGCAGTACTTC	.	TRBV2	TRBJ2-7	TRBD1	17
CASRPPGHHTEAFF	TGTGCCAGCAGGCCACCGGGACACCACACTGAAGCTTTCTTT	.	TRBV6-5	TRBJ1-1	.	14
CASSQGTAYQETQYF	TGTGCTAGCAGCCAGGGGACGGCGTACCAAGAGACCCAGTACTTC	.	TRBV7-7	TRBJ2-5	.	15
CASSVDPSQGGYTF	TGTGCCAGCAGCGTAGACCCCTCCCAGGGCGGCTACACCTTC	.	TRBV9	TRBJ1-2	.	14
CASSPGKGAQSTDTQYF	TGTGCCAGCAGCCCAGGAAAGGGGGCGCAAAGCACAGATACGCAGTATTTT	.	TRBV5-8	TRBJ2-3	TRBD1	17
CASSREAGGTGELFF	TGTGCCAGCAGTAGGGAGGCGGGGGGCACCGGGGAGCTGTTTTTT	.	TRBV27	TRBJ2-2	TRBD2	15
CASSLGYNYEQYF	TGTGCCAGCAGCTTGGGTTACAATTACGAGCAGTACTTC	few	TRBV5-4	TRBJ2-7	.	13
CASSSDRGGNSPLHF	TGTGCCAGCAGTTCGGACAGGGGAGGTAATTCACCCCTCCACTTT	.	TRBV6-5	TRBJ1-6	TRBD1	15
CASRAGQLYGYTF	TGTGCCAGCAGAGCGGGACAGCTCTATGGCTACACCTTC	.	TRBV6-5	TRBJ1-2	TRBD1	13
CASSLGTGFSSYNSPLHF	TGTGCCAGCAGCTTGGGGACAGGCTTCAGCTCCTATAATTCACCCCTCCACTTT	.	TRBV7-2	TRBJ1-6	TRBD1	18
CATRGQWNTGELFF	TGCGCCACCCGGGGTCAGTGGAACACCGGGGAGCTGTTTTTT	.	TRBV5-1	TRBJ2-2	.	14
CASSPGQGGNSPLHF	TGTGCCAGCAGCCCGGGACAGGGTGGTAATTCACCCCTCCACTTT	.	TRBV7-2	TRBJ1-6	TRBD1	15
CSATGHPRTGNTIYF	TGCAGCGCTACGGGACATCCTAGAACTGGAAACACCATATATTTT	once	TRBV29-1	TRBJ1-3	.	15
CASSATSGSETQYF	TGTGCCAGCAGCGCTACTAGCGGATCAGAGACCCAGTACTTC	.	TRBV9	TRBJ2-5	TRBD2	14
CASGSPVGYGNTIYF	TGTGCTAGTGGGTCCCCCGTGGGGTACGGAAACACCATATATTTT	.	TRBV12-5	TRBJ1-3	.	15
CASRTGDTEAFF	TGCGCCAGCAGGACGGGAGACACTGAAGCTTTCTTT	.	TRBV5-1	TRBJ1-1	.	12
CASSVASRTANSGNTIYF	TGTGCCAGCAGCGTAGCTTCTAGGACGGCGAACTCTGGAAACACCATATATTTT	.	TRBV9	TRBJ1-3	.	18
CASKPRGVYEKLFF	TGTGCCAGTAAACCCAGGGGAGTTTATGAAAAACTGTTTTTT	once	TRBV19	TRBJ1-4	.	14
CASSYGQGYGNTIYF	TGTGCCAGCAGTTATGGTCAGGGTTATGGAAACACCATATATTTT	.	TRBV6-5	TRBJ1-3	.	15
CASSYEDSYTEAFF	TGTGCCAGCAGTTATGAGGACAGTTACACTGAAGCTTTCTTT	.	TRBV6-2/TRBV6-3	TRBJ1-1	.	14
CASSGTGRASQPQHF	TGTGCCAGTAGTGGCACAGGGAGGGCAAGCCAGCCCCAGCATTTT	.	TRBV19	TRBJ1-5	.	15
CASSQVGGGGEPQHF	TGTGCCAGCAGCCAGGTAGGGGGGGGCGGGGAGCCCCAGCATTTT	.	TRBV4-2	TRBJ1-5	.	15
CASRTGTNTGELFF	TGTGCCAGCAGAACCGGGACCAACACCGGGGAGCTGTTTTTT	.	TRBV27	TRBJ2-2	.	14
CASSLIGGSSPEQYF	TGCGCCAGCAGCTTAATCGGTGGCAGCTCTCCCGAGCAGTACTTC	.	TRBV5-1	TRBJ2-7	.	15